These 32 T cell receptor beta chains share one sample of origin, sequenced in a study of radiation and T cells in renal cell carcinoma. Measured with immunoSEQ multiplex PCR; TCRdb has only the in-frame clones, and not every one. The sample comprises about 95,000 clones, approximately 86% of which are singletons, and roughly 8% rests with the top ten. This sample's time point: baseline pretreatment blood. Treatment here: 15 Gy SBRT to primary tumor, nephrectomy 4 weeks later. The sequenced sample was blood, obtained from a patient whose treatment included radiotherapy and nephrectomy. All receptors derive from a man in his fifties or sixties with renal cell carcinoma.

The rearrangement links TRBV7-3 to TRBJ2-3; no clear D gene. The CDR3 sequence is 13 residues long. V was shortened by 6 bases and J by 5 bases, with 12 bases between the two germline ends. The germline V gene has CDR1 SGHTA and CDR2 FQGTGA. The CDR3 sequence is CASRPISEDTQYF. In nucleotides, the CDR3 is TGTGCCAGCAGACCGATTAGTGAAGATACGCAGTATTTT.

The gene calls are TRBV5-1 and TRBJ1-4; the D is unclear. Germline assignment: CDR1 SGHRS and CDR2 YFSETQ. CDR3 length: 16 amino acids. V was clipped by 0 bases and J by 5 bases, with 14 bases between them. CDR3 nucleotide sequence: TGCGCCAGCAGCTTGGCATCAGGAAGGTTGAATGAAAAACTGTTTTTT. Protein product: CASSLASGRLNEKLFF.

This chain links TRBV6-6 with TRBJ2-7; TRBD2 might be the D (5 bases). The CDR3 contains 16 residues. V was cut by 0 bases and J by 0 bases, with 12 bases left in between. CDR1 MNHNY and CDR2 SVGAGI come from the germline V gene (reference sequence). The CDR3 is CASSYSPGSDSYEQYF. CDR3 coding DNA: TGTGCCAGCAGTTACTCCCCGGGGTCCGACTCCTACGAGCAGTACTTC.

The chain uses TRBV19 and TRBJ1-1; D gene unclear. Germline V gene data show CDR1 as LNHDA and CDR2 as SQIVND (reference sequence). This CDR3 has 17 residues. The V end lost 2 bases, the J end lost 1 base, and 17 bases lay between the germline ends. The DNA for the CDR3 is TGTGCCAGTAGTATAAATGGACTGAGGACCACGAACACTGAAGCTTTCTTT. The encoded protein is CASSINGLRTTNTEAFF.

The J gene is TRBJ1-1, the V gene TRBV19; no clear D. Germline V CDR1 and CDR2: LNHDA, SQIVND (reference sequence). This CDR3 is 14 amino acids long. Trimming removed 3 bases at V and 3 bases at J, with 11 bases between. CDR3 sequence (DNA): TGTGCCAGTAGTATTGGGGTTAGTGACACTGAAGCTTTCTTT. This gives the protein CASSIGVSDTEAFF.

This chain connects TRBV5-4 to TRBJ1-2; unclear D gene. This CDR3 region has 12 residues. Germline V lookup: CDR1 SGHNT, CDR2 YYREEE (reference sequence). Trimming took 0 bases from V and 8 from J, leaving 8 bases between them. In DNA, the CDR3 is TGTGCCAGCAGCTTGGACGAGGGCGGCTACACCTTC. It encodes CASSLDEGGYTF. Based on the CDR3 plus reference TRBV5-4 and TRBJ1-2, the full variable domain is ETGVTQSPTHLIKTRGQQVTLRCSSQSGHNTVSWYQQALGQGPQFIFQYYREEENGRGNFPPRFSGLQFPNYSSELNVNALELDDSALYLCASSLDEGGYTFGSGTRLTVV.

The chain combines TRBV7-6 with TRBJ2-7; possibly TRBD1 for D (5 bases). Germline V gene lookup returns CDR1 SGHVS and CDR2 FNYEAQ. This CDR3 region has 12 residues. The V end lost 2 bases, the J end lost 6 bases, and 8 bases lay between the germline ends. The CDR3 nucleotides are TGTGCCAGCAGCTTAACAGGTGCCGAGCAGTACTTC. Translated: CASSLTGAEQYF.

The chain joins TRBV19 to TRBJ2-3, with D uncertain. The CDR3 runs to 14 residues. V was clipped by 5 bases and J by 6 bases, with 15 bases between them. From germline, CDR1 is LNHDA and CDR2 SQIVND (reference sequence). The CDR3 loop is CASSRLQADDTQYF. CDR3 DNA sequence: TGTGCCAGTAGTCGACTTCAGGCTGACGATACGCAGTATTTT. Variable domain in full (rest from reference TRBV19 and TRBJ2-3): DGGITQSPKYLFRKEGQNVTLSCEQNLNHDAMYWYRQDPGQGLRLIYYSQIVNDFQKGDIAEGYSVSREKKESFPLTVTSAQKNPTAFYLCASSRLQADDTQYFGPGTRLTVL.

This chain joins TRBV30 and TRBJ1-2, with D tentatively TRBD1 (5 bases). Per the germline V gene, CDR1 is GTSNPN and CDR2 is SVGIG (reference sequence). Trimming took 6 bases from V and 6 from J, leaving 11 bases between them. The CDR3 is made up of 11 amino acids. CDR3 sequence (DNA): TGTGCCTGCCGGCCAGGGAATGGCTACACCTTC. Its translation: CACRPGNGYTF.

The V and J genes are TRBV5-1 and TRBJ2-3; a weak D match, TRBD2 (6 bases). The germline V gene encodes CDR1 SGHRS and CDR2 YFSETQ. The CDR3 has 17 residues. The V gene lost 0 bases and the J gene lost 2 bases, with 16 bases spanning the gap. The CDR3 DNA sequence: TGCGCCAGCAGCTTGGCCGCGTCCGGGGGTGACACAGATACGCAGTATTTT. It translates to CASSLAASGGDTDTQYF.

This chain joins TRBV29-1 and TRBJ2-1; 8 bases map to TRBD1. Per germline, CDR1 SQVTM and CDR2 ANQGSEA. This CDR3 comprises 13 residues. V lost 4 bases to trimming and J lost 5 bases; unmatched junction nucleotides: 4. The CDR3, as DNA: TGCAGCGTTGTAAGACAGGGGAACAATGAGCAGTTCTTC. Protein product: CSVVRQGNNEQFF.

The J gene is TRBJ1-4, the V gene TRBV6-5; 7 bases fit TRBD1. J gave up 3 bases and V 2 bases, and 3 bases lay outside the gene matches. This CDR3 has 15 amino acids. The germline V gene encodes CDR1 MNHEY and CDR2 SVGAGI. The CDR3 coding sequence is TGTGCCAGCAGTTACGCGACAGGGCCTAATGAAAAACTGTTTTTT. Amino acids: CASSYATGPNEKLFF.

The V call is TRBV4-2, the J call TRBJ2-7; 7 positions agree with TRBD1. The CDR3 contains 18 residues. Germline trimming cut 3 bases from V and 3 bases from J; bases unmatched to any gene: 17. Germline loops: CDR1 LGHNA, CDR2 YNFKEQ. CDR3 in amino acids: CASSQELVGQEFGYEQYF. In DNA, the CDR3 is TGTGCCAGCAGCCAGGAATTGGTCGGACAGGAATTTGGCTACGAGCAGTACTTC.

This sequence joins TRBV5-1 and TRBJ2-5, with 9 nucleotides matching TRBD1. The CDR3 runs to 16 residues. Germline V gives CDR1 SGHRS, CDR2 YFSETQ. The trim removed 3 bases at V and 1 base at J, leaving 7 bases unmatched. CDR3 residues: CASSSLGQGFQETQYF. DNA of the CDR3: TGCGCCAGCAGCTCACTGGGACAGGGATTCCAAGAGACCCAGTACTTC.

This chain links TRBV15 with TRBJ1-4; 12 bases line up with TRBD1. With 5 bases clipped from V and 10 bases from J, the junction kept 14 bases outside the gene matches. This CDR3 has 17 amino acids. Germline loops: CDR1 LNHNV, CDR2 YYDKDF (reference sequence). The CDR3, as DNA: TGTGCCACCAGCGGGGGGACAGGGGGCACCAGGAACGGAAAACTGTTTTTT. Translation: CATSGGTGGTRNGKLFF.

The CDR3 loop is CASSGRERNEQFF. Here the CDR3 DNA reads TGTGCCAGCAGCGGCAGGGAGAGGAATGAGCAGTTCTTC. J is TRBJ2-1 and V is TRBV6-5; D may correspond to TRBD1 or TRBD2 (5 bases each). The CDR3 contains 13 residues. Trimming cost V 6 bases and J 7 bases, with 13 bases left between them. Germline assignment: CDR1 MNHEY and CDR2 SVGAGI.

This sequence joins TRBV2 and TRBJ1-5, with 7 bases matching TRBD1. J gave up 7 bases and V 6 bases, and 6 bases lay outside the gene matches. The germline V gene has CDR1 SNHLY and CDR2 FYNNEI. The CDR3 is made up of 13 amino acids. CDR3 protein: CASSATGEQPQHF. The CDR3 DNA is TGTGCCAGCAGCGCAACAGGGGAACAGCCCCAGCATTTT.

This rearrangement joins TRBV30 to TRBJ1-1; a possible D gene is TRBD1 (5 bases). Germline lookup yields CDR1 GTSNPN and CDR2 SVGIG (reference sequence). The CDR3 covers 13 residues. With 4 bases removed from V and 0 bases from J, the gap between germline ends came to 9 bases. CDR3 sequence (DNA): TGTGCCTGGAAGCCACAGGTGAACACTGAAGCTTTCTTT. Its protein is CAWKPQVNTEAFF.

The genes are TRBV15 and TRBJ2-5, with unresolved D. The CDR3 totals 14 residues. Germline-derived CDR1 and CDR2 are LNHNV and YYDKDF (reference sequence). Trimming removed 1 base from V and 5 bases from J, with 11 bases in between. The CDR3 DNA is TGTGCCACCAGCAGAGTAGTAGGTGTGGAGACCCAGTACTTC. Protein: CATSRVVGVETQYF.

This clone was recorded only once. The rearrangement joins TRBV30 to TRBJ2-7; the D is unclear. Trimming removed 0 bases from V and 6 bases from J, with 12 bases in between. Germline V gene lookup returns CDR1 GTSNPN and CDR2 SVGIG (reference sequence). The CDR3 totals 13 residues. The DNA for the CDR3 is TGTGCCTGGAGTGTAGCCAGGCAAGGCGAGCAGTACTTC. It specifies CAWSVARQGEQYF.

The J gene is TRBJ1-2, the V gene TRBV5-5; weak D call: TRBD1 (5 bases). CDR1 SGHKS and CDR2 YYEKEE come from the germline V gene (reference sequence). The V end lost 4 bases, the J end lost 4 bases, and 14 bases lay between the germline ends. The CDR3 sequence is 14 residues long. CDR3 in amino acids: CASSRPGTVYGYTF. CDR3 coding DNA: TGTGCCAGCAGCCGACCCGGGACGGTCTATGGCTACACCTTC. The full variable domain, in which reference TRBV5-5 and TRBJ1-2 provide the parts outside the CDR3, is DAGVTQSPTHLIKTRGQQVTLRCSPISGHKSVSWYQQVLGQGPQFIFQYYEKEERGRGNFPDRFSARQFPNYSSELNVNALLLGDSALYLCASSRPGTVYGYTFGSGTRLTVV.

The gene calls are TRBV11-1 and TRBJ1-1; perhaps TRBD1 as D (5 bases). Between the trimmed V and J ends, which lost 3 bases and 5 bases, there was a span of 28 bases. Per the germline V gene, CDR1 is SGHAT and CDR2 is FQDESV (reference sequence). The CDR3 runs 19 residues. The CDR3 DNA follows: TGTGCCAGCAGCTTGGATTCTCGACAGCTCCTGCTAGAATCAACTGAAGCTTTCTTT. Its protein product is CASSLDSRQLLLESTEAFF.

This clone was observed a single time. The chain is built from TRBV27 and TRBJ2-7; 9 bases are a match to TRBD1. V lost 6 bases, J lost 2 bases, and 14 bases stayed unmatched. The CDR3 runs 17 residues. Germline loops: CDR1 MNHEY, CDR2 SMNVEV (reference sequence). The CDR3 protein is CASRGNPGTGKPYEQYF. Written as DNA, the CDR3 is TGTGCCAGCAGGGGAAACCCCGGGACAGGGAAACCCTACGAGCAGTACTTC.

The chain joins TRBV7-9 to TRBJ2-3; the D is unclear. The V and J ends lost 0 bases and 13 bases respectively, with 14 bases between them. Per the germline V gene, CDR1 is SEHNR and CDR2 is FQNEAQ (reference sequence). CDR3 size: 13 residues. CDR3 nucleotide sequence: TGTGCCAGCAGCTTAGCTGAGGCTAGGAAGAAGTATTTT. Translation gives CASSLAEARKKYF.

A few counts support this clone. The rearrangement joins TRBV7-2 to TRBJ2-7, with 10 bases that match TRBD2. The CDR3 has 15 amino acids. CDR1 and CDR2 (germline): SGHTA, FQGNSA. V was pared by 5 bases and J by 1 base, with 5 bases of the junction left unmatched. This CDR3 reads CASSEAGGQSYEQYF. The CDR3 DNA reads TGTGCCAGCAGCGAAGCGGGGGGGCAGTCCTACGAGCAGTACTTC.

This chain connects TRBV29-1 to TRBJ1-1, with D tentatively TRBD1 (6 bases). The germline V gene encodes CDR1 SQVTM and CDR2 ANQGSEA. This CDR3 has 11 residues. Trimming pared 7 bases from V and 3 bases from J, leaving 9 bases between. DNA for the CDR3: TGCAGCGCGGGGGCGGACACTGAAGCTTTCTTT. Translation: CSAGADTEAFF.

The CDR3 sequence: CASSEWQGDYNEQFF. The CDR3 DNA reads as TGTGCCAGCAGTGAGTGGCAGGGCGACTACAATGAGCAGTTCTTC. The V and J genes are TRBV6-4 and TRBJ2-1; D perhaps matches TRBD1 (5 bases). Trimming left V 3 bases short and J 3 bases short, with 12 bases between. The CDR3 length is 15 residues. Germline CDR1 and CDR2: MRHNA and SNTAGT.

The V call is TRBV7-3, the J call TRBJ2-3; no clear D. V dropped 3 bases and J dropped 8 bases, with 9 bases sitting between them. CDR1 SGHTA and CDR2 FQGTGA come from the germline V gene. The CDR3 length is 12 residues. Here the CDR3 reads CASSLVLGTQYF. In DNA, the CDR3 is TGTGCCAGCAGCTTGGTTCTTGGTACGCAGTATTTT.

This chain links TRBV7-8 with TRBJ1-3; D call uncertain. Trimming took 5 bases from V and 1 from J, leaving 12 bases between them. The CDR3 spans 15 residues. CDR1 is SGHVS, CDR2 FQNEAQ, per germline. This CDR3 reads CASSPREGSGNTIYF. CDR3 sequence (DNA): TGTGCCAGCAGCCCTCGAGAAGGGTCTGGAAACACCATATATTTT.

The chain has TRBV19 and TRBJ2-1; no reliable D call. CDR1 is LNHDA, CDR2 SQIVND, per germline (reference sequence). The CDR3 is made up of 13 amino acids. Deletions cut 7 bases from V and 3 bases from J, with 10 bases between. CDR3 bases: TGTGCCAGTACCCAGACCTACTACAATGAGCAGTTCTTC. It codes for CASTQTYYNEQFF.

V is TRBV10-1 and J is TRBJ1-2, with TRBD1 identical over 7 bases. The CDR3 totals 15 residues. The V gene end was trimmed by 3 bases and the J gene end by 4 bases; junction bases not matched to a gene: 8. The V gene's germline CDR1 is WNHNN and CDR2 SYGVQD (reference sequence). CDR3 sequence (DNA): TGCGCCAGCAGTGAATCCGGGACAGTGGGCTATGGCTACACCTTC. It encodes CASSESGTVGYGYTF.

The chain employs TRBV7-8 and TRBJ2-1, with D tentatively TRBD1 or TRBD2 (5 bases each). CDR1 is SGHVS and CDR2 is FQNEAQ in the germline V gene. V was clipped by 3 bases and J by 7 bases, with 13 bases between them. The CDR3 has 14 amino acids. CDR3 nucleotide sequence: TGTGCCAGCAGCTTTCCCGGGGCGTATAATGAGCAGTTCTTC. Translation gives CASSFPGAYNEQFF.